This paragraph covers one T cell receptor (beta chain) sequence. This record comes from a study of blood T cell repertoires in COVID-19. Study as a whole: T cells, B-cell-depleted T cells, or PBMCs supplied cDNA or gDNA.

Original data processing: Estimation of nucleated cell counts relied on the amplification of reference gene primers. Repertoires were generated with immunoSEQ multiplex PCR, while TCRdb's copy carries only in-frame clones and drops some. The V and J calls and clone size were taken over from that table, and D and trimming were inferred from the DNA. The sample consists of over 90,000 clones, about 87% of them appearing once. Sequenced: peripheral blood. The sequence came from a man between 50 and 59 years old with active or convalescent COVID-19.

DNA for the CDR3: TGTGCCAGCAGCCGACTAGACGGGACAGATACGCAGTATTTT. Translating it yields CASSRLDGTDTQYF. The chain recombines TRBV6-5 with TRBJ2-3, with D maybe TRBD2 (6 bases). CDR1 and CDR2 (germline): MNHEY, SVGAGI. The CDR3 length is 14 residues. The V end was cut by 6 bases, the J end by 3 bases, with 13 bases between.